Listed below are T cell receptor beta chains from one sample, sequenced in a study of T cell responses to AZD1222 COVID-19 vaccine. TCRdb's table, derived via immunoSEQ multiplex PCR, lists solely in-frame clones and lacks some. Among 100,000 to 120,000 clones, over 75% were seen once, and the ten largest hold 2.5%. Material: peripheral blood, obtained on day 0 of AZD1222 vaccination. These receptor sequences come from an adult in good health. The CDR3 runs from the conserved cysteine through the conserved F or W. Fields, in order: D gene, J gene, V gene, clone size, CDR3 DNA, CDR3 protein. The D gene is left open where the match is weak. Some rows have no size entry. The others give once, few or many, or a class for an expanded clone.

d_gene: TRBD2
j_gene: TRBJ2-2
v_gene: TRBV19
abundance: -
CDR3nt: TGTGCCAGTAGTATTGGGGGGGCCGGGGAGCTGTTTTTT
CDR3aa: CASSIGGAGELFF

d_gene: -
j_gene: TRBJ1-4
v_gene: TRBV3-1/TRBV3-2
abundance: -
CDR3nt: TGTGCCAGCAGCCAAGGCTGGGGGAATGAAAAACTGTTTTTT
CDR3aa: CASSQGWGNEKLFF

d_gene: -
j_gene: TRBJ1-2
v_gene: TRBV20-1
abundance: -
CDR3nt: TGCAGTGCAACACCAGCGTATGGCTACACCTTC
CDR3aa: CSATPAYGYTF

d_gene: TRBD2
j_gene: TRBJ2-7
v_gene: TRBV5-4
abundance: -
CDR3nt: TGTGCCAGCAGCTCTAAACTAGCGGGAGAGAACGAGCAGTACTTC
CDR3aa: CASSSKLAGENEQYF

d_gene: -
j_gene: TRBJ1-1
v_gene: TRBV3-1/TRBV3-2
abundance: -
CDR3nt: TGTGCCAGCAGCCATGGGTCCTACACTGAAGCTTTCTTT
CDR3aa: CASSHGSYTEAFF

d_gene: -
j_gene: TRBJ1-1
v_gene: TRBV20-1
abundance: -
CDR3nt: TGCAGTGCTAGTGAAGTGATCAGTAACACTGAAGCTTTCTTT
CDR3aa: CSASEVISNTEAFF

d_gene: -
j_gene: TRBJ2-7
v_gene: TRBV9
abundance: -
CDR3nt: TGTGCCAGCAGCGTAGCTTCCGAATCCTACGAGCAGTACTTC
CDR3aa: CASSVASESYEQYF

d_gene: TRBD2
j_gene: TRBJ2-3
v_gene: TRBV6-5
abundance: -
CDR3nt: TGTGCCAGCAGTTTTTACGGGGGGGCCACAGATACGCAGTATTTT
CDR3aa: CASSFYGGATDTQYF

d_gene: -
j_gene: TRBJ1-6
v_gene: TRBV11-2
abundance: -
CDR3nt: TGTGCCAGCAGCCCGACTGAATCACCCCTCCACTTT
CDR3aa: CASSPTESPLHF

d_gene: TRBD1
j_gene: TRBJ1-5
v_gene: TRBV2
abundance: few
CDR3nt: TGTGCCAGCAGTGAGGGGGACAGTAGCCAGCCCCAGCATTTT
CDR3aa: CASSEGDSSQPQHF

d_gene: -
j_gene: TRBJ2-1
v_gene: TRBV3-1/TRBV3-2
abundance: -
CDR3nt: TGTGCCAGCAGCCAAGACGGAGGGGATTACAATGAGCAGTTCTTC
CDR3aa: CASSQDGGDYNEQFF